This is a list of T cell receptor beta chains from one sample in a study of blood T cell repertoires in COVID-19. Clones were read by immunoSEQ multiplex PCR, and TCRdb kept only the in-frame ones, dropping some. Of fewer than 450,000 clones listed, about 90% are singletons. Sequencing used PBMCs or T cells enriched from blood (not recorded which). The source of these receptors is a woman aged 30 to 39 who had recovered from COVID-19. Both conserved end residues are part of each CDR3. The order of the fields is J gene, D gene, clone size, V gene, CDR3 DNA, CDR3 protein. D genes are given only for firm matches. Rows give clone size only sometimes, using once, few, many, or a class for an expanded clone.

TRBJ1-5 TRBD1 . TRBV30 TGTGCCTGGAGTTTAGGCCCCGGGACAGGGTCGAATCAGCCCCAGCATTTT CAWSLGPGTGSNQPQHF
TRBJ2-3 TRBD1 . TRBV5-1 TGCGCCAGCAGCCCAGGGACAGGGGCGGTCACAGATACGCAGTATTTT CASSPGTGAVTDTQYF
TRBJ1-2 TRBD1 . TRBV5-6 TGTGCCAGCAGCCGCCCGGACAGGGGGGACTATGGCTACACCTTC CASSRPDRGDYGYTF
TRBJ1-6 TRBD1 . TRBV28 TGTGCCAGCAGTTCCCTTACAGGGGACCCTAGCTCCTATAATTCACCCCTCCACTTT CASSSLTGDPSSYNSPLHF
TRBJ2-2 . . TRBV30 TGTGCCTGGAGTGTTCGCCGGGATGGCACCGGGGAGCTGTTTTTT CAWSVRRDGTGELFF
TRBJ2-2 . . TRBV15 TGTGCCACCAGGAGAGAGAGGACAGCGAACACCGGGGAGCTGTTTTTT CATRRERTANTGELFF
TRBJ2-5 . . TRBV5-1 TGCGCCAGCAGCTTGTCCGTCCTGGGGCAGGGAGGGACCCAGTACTTC CASSLSVLGQGGTQYF
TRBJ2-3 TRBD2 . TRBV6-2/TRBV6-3 TGTGCCAGCAGCTTCAATCTACTAGCGGGGGGGCGAGGAGATACGCAGTATTTT CASSFNLLAGGRGDTQYF
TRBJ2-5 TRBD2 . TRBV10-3 TGTGCCATCAGTGAGTCCCGAGGACTAGCGGGGGATGAGACCCAGTACTTC CAISESRGLAGDETQYF
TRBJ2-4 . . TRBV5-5 TGTGCCAGCAGCCATGAGATAGCCAAAAACATTCAGTACTTC CASSHEIAKNIQYF
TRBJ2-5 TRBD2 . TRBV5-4 TGTGCCAGCAGCACACTAGCGGGGGACCAAGAGACCCAGTACTTC CASSTLAGDQETQYF
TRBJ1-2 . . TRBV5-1 TGCGCCAGCAGCTTGGAAGGGATTGCGGGGGGCTACACCTTC CASSLEGIAGGYTF
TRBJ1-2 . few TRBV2 TGTGCCGGCTCCCAGACATCGCAGTCCTATGGCTACACCTTC CAGSQTSQSYGYTF
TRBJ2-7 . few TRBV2 TGTGCCAGCAGTCCCCCGGGGGCCTACGAGCAGTACTTC CASSPPGAYEQYF
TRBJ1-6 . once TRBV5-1 TGCGCCAGCAGATGGAATGAGGATTCACCCCTCCACTTT CASRWNEDSPLHF
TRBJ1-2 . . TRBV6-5 TGTGCCAGCAGCTTGCTTAGTCCAAGATATGGCTACACCTTC CASSLLSPRYGYTF
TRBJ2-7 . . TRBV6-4 TGTGCCAGCAGTGACTCGCCAGGATCCTACGAGCAGTACTTC CASSDSPGSYEQYF
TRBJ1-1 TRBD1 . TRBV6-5 TGTGCCAGCAGTTTGGACAGGGGAACTGAAGCTTTCTTT CASSLDRGTEAFF
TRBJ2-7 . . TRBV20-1 TGCAGTGCTAGTGGCGCGGGGTTTTCGAGCTCCTACGAGCAGTACTTC CSASGAGFSSSYEQYF
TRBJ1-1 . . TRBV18 TGTGCCAGCTCACCACGAGGGATTTCGAACACTGAAGCTTTCTTT CASSPRGISNTEAFF
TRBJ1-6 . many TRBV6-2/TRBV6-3 TGTGCCAGCAGTTTGCGGGCTACGGTGAATTCACCCCTCCACTTT CASSLRATVNSPLHF
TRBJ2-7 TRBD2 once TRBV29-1 TGCAGCGTAGGGCGGCGGGGGGACTACGAGCAGTACTTC CSVGRRGDYEQYF
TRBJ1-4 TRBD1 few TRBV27 TGTGCCAGCAACCCGGACAGGAGAACAACTAATGAAAAACTGTTTTTT CASNPDRRTTNEKLFF
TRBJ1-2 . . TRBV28 TGTGCCAGCAGTTCCCTTCCTGGAGACTATGGCTACACCTTC CASSSLPGDYGYTF
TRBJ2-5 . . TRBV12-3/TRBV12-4 TGTGCCAGCAGCCCACCGGGGCAAGAGACCCAGTACTTC CASSPPGQETQYF
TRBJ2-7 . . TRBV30 TGTGCCTGGGCTGTGAGTCTTGTGGGACATGAGCAGTACTTC CAWAVSLVGHEQYF
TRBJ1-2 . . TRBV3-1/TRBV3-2 TGTGCCAGCAGCCAAGTATCGGGATTTGGAGGCTACACCTTC CASSQVSGFGGYTF
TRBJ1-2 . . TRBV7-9 TGTGCCAGCAGCGCATCCGGGGGACTTGGCTATGGCTACACCTTC CASSASGGLGYGYTF
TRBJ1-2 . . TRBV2 TGTGCCAGCAGGGGACCGGGAGAAGGAGACTATGGCTACACCTTC CASRGPGEGDYGYTF
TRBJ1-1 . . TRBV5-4 TGTGCCAGCAGCTTGATACGGAGCGGGGGAGCCACTGAAGCTTTCTTT CASSLIRSGGATEAFF
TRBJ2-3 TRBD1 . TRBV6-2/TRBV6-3 TGTGCCAGCAGTTACGGCAGGGGGCGCGAAACAGATACGCAGTATTTT CASSYGRGRETDTQYF
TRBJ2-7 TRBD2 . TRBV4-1 TGCGCCAGCAGCCAAGAAGGTGGGCCTAGCGGGGGGGGTGAGCAGTACTTC CASSQEGGPSGGGEQYF
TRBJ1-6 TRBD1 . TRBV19 TGTGCCAGTAGTTATGCCCCTGGACAGGAAGATTCACCCCTCCACTTT CASSYAPGQEDSPLHF
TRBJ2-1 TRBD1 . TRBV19 TGTGCCAGTCAACAAACAGGGGGCTTAATCCATGAGCAGTTCTTC CASQQTGGLIHEQFF
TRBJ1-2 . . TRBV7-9 TGTGCCAGCAGCCCAGGGGCAGGAAGTGGCTACACCTTC CASSPGAGSGYTF
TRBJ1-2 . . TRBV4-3 TGCGCCAGCAGCCAAGCGGGTGGTGGTTATGGCTACACCTTC CASSQAGGGYGYTF
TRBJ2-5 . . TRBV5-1 TGCGCCAGCACGGGGAACCACCAAGAGACCCAGTACTTC CASTGNHQETQYF
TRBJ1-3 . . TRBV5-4 TGTGCCACCTACATGGCGGGAGGAAACACCATATATTTT CATYMAGGNTIYF
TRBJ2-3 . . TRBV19 TGTGCCAGTAGTATGGAGTCGGACTACACAGATACGCAGTATTTT CASSMESDYTDTQYF
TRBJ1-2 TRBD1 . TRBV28 TGTGCCAGCAGCGGGACAGGGTCTGGCTACACCTTC CASSGTGSGYTF
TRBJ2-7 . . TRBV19 TGTGCCAGTAGTTTAACAGGACCACCAAACCCACTCTACGAGCAGTACTTC CASSLTGPPNPLYEQYF
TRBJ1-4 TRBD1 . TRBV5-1 TGCGCCAGCAGCGACTGGCCAGGGGGCGAGGAAAAACTGTTTTTT CASSDWPGGEEKLFF
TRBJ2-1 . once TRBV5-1 TGCGCCAGCAGCGGGCTAGGGGGTGGGAATGAGCAGTTCTTC CASSGLGGGNEQFF
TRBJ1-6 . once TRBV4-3 TGCGCCAGCAGCCCATCCAGGGTGGGGAATTCACCCCTCCACTTT CASSPSRVGNSPLHF
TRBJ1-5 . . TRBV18 TGTGCCAGCTCACCACTGGGGGGAGACAATCAGCCCCAGCATTTT CASSPLGGDNQPQHF
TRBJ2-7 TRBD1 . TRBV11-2 TGTGCCAGCAGCTTAGGGGGACAGGGGGCTCGGGAGCAGTACTTC CASSLGGQGAREQYF
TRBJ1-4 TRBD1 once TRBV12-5 TGTGCTAGTGGTTTGGTACCCGGGACAGATTATTCCGAAAAACTGTTTTTT CASGLVPGTDYSEKLFF
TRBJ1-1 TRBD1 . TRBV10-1 TGCGCCAGCAGACCCGACAGGGTCAATGAAGCTTTCTTT CASRPDRVNEAFF
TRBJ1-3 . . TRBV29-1 TGCAGCGTACAGGGATGGTTGGGAAACACCATATATTTT CSVQGWLGNTIYF
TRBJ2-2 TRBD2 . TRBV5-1 TGCGCCAGCAGCCCCCCGGTGAGCGGGGGGGCCGGGGAGCTGTTTTTT CASSPPVSGGAGELFF
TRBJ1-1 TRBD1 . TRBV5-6 TGTGCCAGCAGCGGGAAACAGGGGAGTGGGACTGAAGCTTTCTTT CASSGKQGSGTEAFF
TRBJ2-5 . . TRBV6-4 TGTGCCAGCACTCCACGGCCTGGCGGGGAGACCCAGTACTTC CASTPRPGGETQYF
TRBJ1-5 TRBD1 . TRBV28 TGTGCCACGAGGACCGACAGGGCCCATCAGCCCCAGCATTTT CATRTDRAHQPQHF